The 2 T cell receptor beta chains presented below share a single source sample, sequenced in a study of OX40 agonist ivuxolimab in advanced cancers. Clones were sequenced by immunoSEQ multiplex PCR, and TCRdb holds only the in-frame ones, with some missing. Seen here are more than 60,000 clones, 90% to 95% observed once, and the top ten hold roughly 19%. Sample: CD4+ or CD8+ T cells sorted from blood, taken in a trial of the OX40 agonist ivuxolimab. The receptors derive from an adult with an advanced solid tumor such as melanoma, head and neck, liver or kidney cancer.

V is TRBV28 and J is TRBJ2-3; 7 nucleotides line up with TRBD1. V lost 3 bases and J lost 3; bases outside the gene matches: 6. The length of the CDR3 is 15 residues. The V gene's germline CDR1 is MDHEN and CDR2 SYDVKM. The CDR3 DNA is TGTGCCAGCAGTTTCGGGACAGATGGTACAGATACGCAGTATTTT. Its protein is CASSFGTDGTDTQYF.

The rearrangement joins TRBV4-3 to TRBJ2-7, with 9 bases lining up with TRBD2. The CDR3 extends over 16 amino acids. Germline assignment: CDR1 LGHNA and CDR2 YSLEER. Germline trimming cut 1 base from V and 6 bases from J; bases unmatched to any gene: 10. This CDR3 reads CASSQVHGLANIEQYF. Here the CDR3 DNA reads TGCGCCAGCAGCCAAGTCCACGGACTAGCGAACATCGAGCAGTACTTC.